What follows is one TCR beta chain and its context. The antigen remains undetermined. The sample's time point: neoterminal ileum biopsy at postoperative endoscopy, about 6 months after surgery. Libraries were prepared by immunoSEQ multiplex PCR; TCRdb keeps only in-frame clonotypes and omits some of them. The sample lists more than 50,000 clones; approximately 88% were seen once. This entry is derived from a study of T cell repertoires in ileal Crohn's disease. Overall study findings and caveats: Active smokers at surgery had more clonal expansions than non-smokers. Every patient over 26.8% clonality showed endoscopic recurrence. High-frequency clones were more common in sorted CD8 than CD4 cells.

V lost 4 bases and J 3 bases, leaving 18 bases between the germline ends. CDR1 SNHLY and CDR2 FYNNEI come from the germline V gene. The CDR3 runs 17 residues. The clonotype originates from an adult with Crohn's disease. V usage is TRBV2 and J usage is TRBJ2-2; tentatively, D is TRBD1 (6 bases). The material sequenced was ileal tissue. CDR3 in DNA: TGTGCCAGCAGTGTATGGGGGCTCCCGAAAGACACCGGGGAGCTGTTTTTT. Its translation is CASSVWGLPKDTGELFF.